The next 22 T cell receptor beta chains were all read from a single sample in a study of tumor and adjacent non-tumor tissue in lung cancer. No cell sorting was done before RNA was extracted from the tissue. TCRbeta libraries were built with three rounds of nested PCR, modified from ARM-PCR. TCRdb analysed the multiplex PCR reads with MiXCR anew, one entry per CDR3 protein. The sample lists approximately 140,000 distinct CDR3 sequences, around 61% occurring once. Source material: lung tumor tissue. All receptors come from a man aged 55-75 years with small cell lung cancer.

CDR3 in amino acids: CASTTAGGLRNTEAFF. CDR3 DNA sequence: TGTGCCAGCACGACTGCAGGGGGATTAAGGAACACTGAAGCTTTCTTT. The chain joins TRBV28 to TRBJ1-1, with 7 bases lining up with TRBD1. CDR1 and CDR2 (germline): MDHEN, SYDVKM. V was clipped by 7 bases and J by 1 base; unmatched bases: 12. This CDR3 region has 16 residues. Drawing the rest from reference TRBV28 and TRBJ1-1, the complete variable domain is DVKVTQSSRYLVKRTGEKVFLECVQDMDHENMFWYRQDPGLGLRLIYFSYDVKMKEKGDIPEGYSVSREKKERFSLILESASTNQTSMYLCASTTAGGLRNTEAFFGQGTRLTVV.

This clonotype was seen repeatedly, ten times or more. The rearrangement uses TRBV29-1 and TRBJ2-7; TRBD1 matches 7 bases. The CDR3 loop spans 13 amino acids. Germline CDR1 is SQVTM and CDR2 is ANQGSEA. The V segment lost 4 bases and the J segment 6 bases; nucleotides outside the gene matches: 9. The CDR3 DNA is TGCAGCGTTGGGACAGGACCGGGAATCGAGCAGTACTTC. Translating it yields CSVGTGPGIEQYF.

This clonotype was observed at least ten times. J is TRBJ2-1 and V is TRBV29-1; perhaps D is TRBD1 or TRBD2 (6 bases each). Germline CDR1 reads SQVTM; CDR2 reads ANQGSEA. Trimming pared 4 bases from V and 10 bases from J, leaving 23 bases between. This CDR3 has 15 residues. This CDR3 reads CSVGSWRGDLGEQFF. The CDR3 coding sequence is TGCAGCGTTGGAAGTTGGAGGGGGGACTTGGGCGAGCAGTTCTTC.

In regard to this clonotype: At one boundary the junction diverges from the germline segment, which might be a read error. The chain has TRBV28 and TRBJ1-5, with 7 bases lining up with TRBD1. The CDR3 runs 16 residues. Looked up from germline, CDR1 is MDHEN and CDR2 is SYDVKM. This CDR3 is CASRRGGGGGNQPQHF. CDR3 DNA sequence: TGTGCCAGCAGGCGCGGGGGAGGAGGGGGCAATCAGCCCCAGCATTTC.

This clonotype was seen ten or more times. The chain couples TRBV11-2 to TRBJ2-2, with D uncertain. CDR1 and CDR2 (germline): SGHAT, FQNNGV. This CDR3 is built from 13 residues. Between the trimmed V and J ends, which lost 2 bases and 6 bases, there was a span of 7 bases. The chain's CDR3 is CASSLSRAGELFF. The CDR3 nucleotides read TGTGCCAGCAGCTTATCACGGGCCGGGGAGCTGTTTTTT.

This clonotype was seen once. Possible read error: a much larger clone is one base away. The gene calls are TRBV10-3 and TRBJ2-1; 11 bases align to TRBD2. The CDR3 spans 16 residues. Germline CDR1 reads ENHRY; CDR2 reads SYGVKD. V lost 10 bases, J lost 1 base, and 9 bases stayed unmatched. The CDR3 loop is CATRRGLAVSYNEQFF. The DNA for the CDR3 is TGTGCCACACGTCGGGGACTAGCGGTTTCCTACAATGAGCAGTTCTTC.

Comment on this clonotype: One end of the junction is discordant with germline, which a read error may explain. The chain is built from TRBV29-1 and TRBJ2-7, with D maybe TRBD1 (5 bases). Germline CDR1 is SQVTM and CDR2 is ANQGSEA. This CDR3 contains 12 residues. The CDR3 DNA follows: TGCAGTGTTGGACATGACCCCTACGAGCAGTACTTC. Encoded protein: CSVGHDPYEQYF.

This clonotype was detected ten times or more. The CDR3 DNA reads as TGCAGCGTGGGTACCACCTGGGGCAATGAGCAGTTCTTC. It encodes CSVGTTWGNEQFF. The chain recombines TRBV29-1 with TRBJ2-1; D is uncertain. CDR1 is SQVTM and CDR2 is ANQGSEA in the germline V gene. The V and J ends lost 6 bases and 6 bases respectively, with 15 bases between them. The CDR3 covers 13 residues.

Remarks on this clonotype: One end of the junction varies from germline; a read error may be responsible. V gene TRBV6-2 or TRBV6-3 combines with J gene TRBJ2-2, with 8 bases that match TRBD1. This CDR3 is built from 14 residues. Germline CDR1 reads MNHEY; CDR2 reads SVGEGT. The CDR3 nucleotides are TGTGACAGCAAGAGGACAGGGTCCACCGGGGAGCTGTTTTTT. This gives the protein CDSKRTGSTGELFF.

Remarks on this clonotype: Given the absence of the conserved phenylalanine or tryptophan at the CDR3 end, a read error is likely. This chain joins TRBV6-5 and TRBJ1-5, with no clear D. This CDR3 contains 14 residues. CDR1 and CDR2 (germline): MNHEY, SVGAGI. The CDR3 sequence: CTSSYSIWDQSQHI. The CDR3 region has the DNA TGTACCAGCAGTTACTCGATTTGGGATCAGTCCCAGCATATT.

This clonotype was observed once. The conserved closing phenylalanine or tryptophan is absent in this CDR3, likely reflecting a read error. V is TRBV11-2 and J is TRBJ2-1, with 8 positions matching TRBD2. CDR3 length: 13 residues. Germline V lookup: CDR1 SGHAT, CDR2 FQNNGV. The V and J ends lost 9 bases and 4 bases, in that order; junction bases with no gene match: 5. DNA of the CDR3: TGTGCCAGTAGACGGGGGGGTTACAATGAGCAGTTCATC. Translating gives CASRRGGYNEQFI.

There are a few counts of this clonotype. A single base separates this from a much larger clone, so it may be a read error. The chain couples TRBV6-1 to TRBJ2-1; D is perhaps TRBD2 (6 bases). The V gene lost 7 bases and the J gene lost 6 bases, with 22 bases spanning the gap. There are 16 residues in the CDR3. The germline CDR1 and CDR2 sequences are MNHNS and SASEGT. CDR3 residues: CASTSVSGDASNEQFF. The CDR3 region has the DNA TGTGCCAGCACCAGCGTATCGGGGGACGCAAGCAATGAGCAGTTCTTC.

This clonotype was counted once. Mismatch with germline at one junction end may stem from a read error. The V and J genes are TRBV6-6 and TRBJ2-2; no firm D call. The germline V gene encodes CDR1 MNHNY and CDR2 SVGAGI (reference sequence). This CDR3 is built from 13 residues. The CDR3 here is CASSSSNTRELFF. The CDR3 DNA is TGTGCCAGCAGTTCCTCTAACACCCGGGAGCTGTTTTTT.

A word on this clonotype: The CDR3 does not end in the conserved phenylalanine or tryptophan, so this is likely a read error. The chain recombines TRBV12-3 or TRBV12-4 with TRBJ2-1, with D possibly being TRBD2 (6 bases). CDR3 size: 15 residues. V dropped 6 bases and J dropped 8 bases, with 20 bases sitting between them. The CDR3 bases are TGTGCCAGCAGGATGGCCGGGACTTGGGACTATGAGCAGTTCTCC. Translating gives CASRMAGTWDYEQFS.

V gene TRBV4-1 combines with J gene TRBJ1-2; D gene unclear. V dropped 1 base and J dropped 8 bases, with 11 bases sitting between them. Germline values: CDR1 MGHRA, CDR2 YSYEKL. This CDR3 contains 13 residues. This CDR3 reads CASSQGWARGYTF. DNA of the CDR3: TGCGCCAGCAGCCAAGGGTGGGCGCGGGGCTACACCTTC.

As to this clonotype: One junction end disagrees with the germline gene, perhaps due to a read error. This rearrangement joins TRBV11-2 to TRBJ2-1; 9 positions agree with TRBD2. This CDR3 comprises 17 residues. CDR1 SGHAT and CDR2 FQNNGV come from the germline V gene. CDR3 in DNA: TGTGCCAGCAGTAGGGGAGTAGCGGGAGAAGGTCGGCGCGAGCAATTCTTC. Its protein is CASSRGVAGEGRREQFF.

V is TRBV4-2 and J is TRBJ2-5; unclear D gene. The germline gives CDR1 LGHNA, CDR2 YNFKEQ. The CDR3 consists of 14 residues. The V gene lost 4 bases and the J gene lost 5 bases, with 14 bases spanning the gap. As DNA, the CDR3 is TGTGCCAGCAGCCCGAGAGCTGGCCGGGAGACCCAGTACTTC. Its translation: CASSPRAGRETQYF.

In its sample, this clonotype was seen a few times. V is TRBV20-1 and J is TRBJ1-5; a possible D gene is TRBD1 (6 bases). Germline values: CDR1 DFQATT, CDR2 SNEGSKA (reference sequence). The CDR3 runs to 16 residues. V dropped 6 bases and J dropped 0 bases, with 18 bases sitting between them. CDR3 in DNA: TGCAGTGCGCAACGCGTACAGGGACATAGCAATCAGCCCCAGCATTTT. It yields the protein CSAQRVQGHSNQPQHF.

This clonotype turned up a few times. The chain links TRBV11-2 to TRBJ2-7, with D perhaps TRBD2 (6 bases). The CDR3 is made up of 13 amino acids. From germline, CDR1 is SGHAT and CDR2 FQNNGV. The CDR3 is CASSLTDYHKHYV. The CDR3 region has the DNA TGTGCCAGCAGCTTGACGGACTATCACAAGCACTACGTC.

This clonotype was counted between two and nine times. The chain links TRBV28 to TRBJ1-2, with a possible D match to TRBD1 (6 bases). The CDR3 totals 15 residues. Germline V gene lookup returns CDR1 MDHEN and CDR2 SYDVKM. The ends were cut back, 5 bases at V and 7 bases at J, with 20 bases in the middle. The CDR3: CASSPEVVGALGYTF. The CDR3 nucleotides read TGTGCCAGCAGTCCCGAGGTGGTGGGGGCGCTTGGCTACACCTTC.

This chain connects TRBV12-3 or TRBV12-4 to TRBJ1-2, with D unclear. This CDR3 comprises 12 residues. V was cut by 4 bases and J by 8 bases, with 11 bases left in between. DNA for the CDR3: TGTGCCAGCAGTTCCAGAGAACGGGGCTACACCTTC. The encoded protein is CASSSRERGYTF.

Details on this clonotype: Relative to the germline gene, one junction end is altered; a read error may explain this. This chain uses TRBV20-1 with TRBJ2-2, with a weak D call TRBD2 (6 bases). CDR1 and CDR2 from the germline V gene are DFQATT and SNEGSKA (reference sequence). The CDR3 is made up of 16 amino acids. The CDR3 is CSARHRVAENTWELFF. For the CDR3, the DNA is TGCAGTGCTAGACATAGGGTAGCGGAAAACACCTGGGAGCTGTTTTTT.